This T cell receptor (beta chain) was sequenced during a study of CD8 T cells in Susac syndrome (dated by TCRdb to the late 2010s). Background for the entire study: Whether CD8+ T cell activation and differentiation in Susac syndrome was antigen driven was tested using repertoire sequencing. What the study reported, not specific to this receptor: The number of individuals in the TCR sequencing and HLA analysis was acknowledged as relatively small.

Peripheral blood CD8+ and CD4+ T cells from healthy donors, Susac syndrome patients and multiple sclerosis patients were profiled using high-throughput TCR beta sequencing. Treatment-naive patients with stable or active relapsing-remitting disease fulfilling revised McDonald criteria were used as multiple sclerosis controls. Bulk CD8+ and CD4+ T cells were purified magnetically by negative isolation, whereas CD8+ TEMRA cells were enriched by FACS. Blood was drawn into EDTA tubes, processed within 24 hours, and PBMCs were isolated by density gradient centrifugation. PBMCs intended for TCR sequencing were cryopreserved in liquid nitrogen and were subsequently thawed in a 37 degrees C water bath. The sorted or isolated CD4+, CD8+ and CD8+ TEMRA cells had a purity of 90% or higher. Details on this clonotype: The clone's antigen remains unknown. No per-base quality is available; no much larger clone lies one base away.

Per the germline V gene, SGDLS is the CDR1 and YYNGEE is the CDR2. From the cysteine through the phenylalanine, the CDR3 covers 15 amino acids. The kept DNA is CDR3 alone, 45 bases in frame from the first base. At the junction V is shortened by 4 bases and J by 6 bases; bases outside the gene matches: 8. RNA was extracted with the RNeasy kit and 0.5 to 1 ug was reverse transcribed using random hexamers. The immunoSEQ multiplex PCR assay, which covers 54 Vbeta and 13 Jbeta segments, was used to amplify TCR beta CDR3 regions. To correct PCR amplification bias, a synthetic template baseline was used for both primer optimization and computational correction. As for the original processing: Reads were annotated to V, D and J genes per IMGT and analyzed with immunoSEQ Analyzer, keeping only productive sequences. To calculate clonality, Shannon entropy was normalized by log2 of the number of productive unique sequences and then subtracted from one. Public and private clones were assessed among the 100 most prevalent clones of each patient and control. Clones were defined as Susac-specific if absent from the healthy and MS cohorts, from around 1,100 published viral clones and from other ImmuneACCESS disease sequences. TCRdb's own reprocessing of the public reads used fastp at Q25 and MiXCR and kept productive beta chains. Merged by CDR3 protein, the rows form single entries marked with the most common genes and DNA. TCRdb's processing, not the authors' own work, is the source of the V and J calls. The sample table holds about 200,000 distinct CDR3 sequences, of which nearly 95% were seen once. The ten largest clones represent about 0.09% of the sample.

The clonotype was recovered from a human donor with multiple sclerosis. The chain links TRBV9 with TRBJ2-1, and TRBD2 matches 9 of the central bases. The sequenced material came from CD4+ T cells from PBMCs. Here the CDR3 is given as CASSRRAGGLNEQFF. Read as DNA, the sequence is TGTGCCAGCAGCCGCCGGGCGGGGGGGCTCAATGAGCAGTTCTTC. Here the CDR3 is joined to the reference TRBV9 and TRBJ2-1 genes, and the full variable domain is: DSGVTQTPKHLITATGQRVTLRCSPRSGDLSVYWYQQSLDQGLQFLIQYYNGEERAKGNILERFSAQQFPDLHSELNLSSLELGDSALYFCASSRRAGGLNEQFFGPGTRLTVL.